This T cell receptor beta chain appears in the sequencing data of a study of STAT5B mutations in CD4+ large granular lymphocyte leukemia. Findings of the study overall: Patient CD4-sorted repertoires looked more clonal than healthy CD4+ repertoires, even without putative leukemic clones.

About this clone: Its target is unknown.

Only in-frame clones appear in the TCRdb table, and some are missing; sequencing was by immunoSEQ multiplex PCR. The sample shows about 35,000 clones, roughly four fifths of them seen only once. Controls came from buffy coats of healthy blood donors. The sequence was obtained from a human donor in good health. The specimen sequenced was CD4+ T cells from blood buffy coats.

CDR3 loop: CATRPGTGRTEAFF. CDR3 bases: TGTGCCACCAGACCCGGGACAGGCCGCACTGAAGCTTTCTTT. J is TRBJ1-1 and V is TRBV15; the match to TRBD1 covers 8 bases. In germline, CDR1 is LNHNV, CDR2 YYDKDF (reference sequence). This CDR3 is built from 14 residues. The V segment lost 6 bases and the J segment 4 bases; nucleotides outside the gene matches: 7.